The 13 T cell receptor beta chains listed next were all sequenced from one sample in a study of CD8 T cells in Susac syndrome. Reverse transcription used about 0.5 to 1 ug RNA and random hexamers. TCRdb fed the immunoSEQ multiplex PCR reads into MiXCR, producing one record per CDR3 protein. The table lists roughly 190,000 distinct CDR3 sequences, around 93% of them singletons, with 0.1% in the top ten. The sequenced sample was CD4+ T cells from PBMCs. The receptors were sampled from a human donor in good health.

Here the CDR3 DNA reads TGTGCCAGTGGGGGGGGCCCCACAGATACGCAGTATTTT. Translated: CASGGGPTDTQYF. The chain recombines TRBV9 with TRBJ2-3; D is perhaps TRBD2 (7 bases). This CDR3 region has 13 residues. Germline loops: CDR1 SGDLS, CDR2 YYNGEE. V lost 8 bases and J lost 2, with 12 bases in between.

The chain joins TRBV9 to TRBJ1-1; 7 nucleotides line up with TRBD1. Trimming at V came to 3 bases and at J to 5 bases, leaving 4 bases not matched to a gene. Germline loops: CDR1 SGDLS, CDR2 YYNGEE. The CDR3 contains 13 residues. The CDR3 protein is CASSATGQTEAFF. DNA for the CDR3: TGTGCCAGCAGCGCGACAGGGCAAACTGAAGCTTTCTTT. Looking up the rest from reference TRBV9 and TRBJ1-1 gives the full variable domain: DSGVTQTPKHLITATGQRVTLRCSPRSGDLSVYWYQQSLDQGLQFLIQYYNGEERAKGNILERFSAQQFPDLHSELNLSSLELGDSALYFCASSATGQTEAFFGQGTRLTVV.

This chain joins TRBV2 and TRBJ2-2; weak D call: TRBD1 (5 bases). V lost 6 bases, J lost 0 bases, and 8 bases lay in between. CDR3 size: 14 residues. Germline lookup yields CDR1 SNHLY and CDR2 FYNNEI. The CDR3 here is CASRATANTGELFF. In DNA, the CDR3 is TGTGCCAGCAGGGCGACAGCGAACACCGGGGAGCTGTTTTTT.

The chain carries TRBV9 and TRBJ2-5; TRBD1 aligns across 8 bases. V was pared by 0 bases and J by 5 bases, with 3 bases of the junction left unmatched. This CDR3 has 14 amino acids. The germline V gene encodes CDR1 SGDLS and CDR2 YYNGEE. The CDR3 region is CASSVGQGAETQYF. The CDR3 DNA sequence: TGTGCCAGCAGCGTAGGGCAGGGGGCCGAGACCCAGTACTTC.

This chain links TRBV5-1 with TRBJ1-1; D possibly corresponds to TRBD1 (6 bases). CDR3 size: 14 residues. Germline V gives CDR1 SGHRS, CDR2 YFSETQ. V gave up 1 base and J gave up 7 bases, with 14 bases separating them. The CDR3 here is CASSLSPGVVEAFF. The CDR3 DNA sequence: TGCGCCAGCAGCTTGTCGCCAGGGGTGGTTGAAGCTTTCTTT.

V and J are TRBV9 and TRBJ2-3; tentatively, D is TRBD1 or TRBD2 (5 bases each). The germline V gene has CDR1 SGDLS and CDR2 YYNGEE. This CDR3 is 14 amino acids long. V gave up 0 bases and J gave up 3 bases, with 8 bases separating them. The DNA for the CDR3 is TGTGCCAGCAGCGTAGGGGGGTGGACAGATACGCAGTATTTT. Amino acids: CASSVGGWTDTQYF.

The J gene is TRBJ1-6, the V gene TRBV27; 7 nucleotides line up with TRBD1. Trimming cost V 1 base and J 7 bases; bases outside gene matches: 7. CDR3 length: 16 amino acids. Germline V CDR1 and CDR2: MNHEY, SMNVEV (reference sequence). The DNA of the CDR3 is TGTGCCAGCAGTTTATGGGGACAGCAGCCGAATTCACCCCTCCACTTT. This encodes CASSLWGQQPNSPLHF.

The chain carries TRBV15 and TRBJ2-5, with D unclear. This CDR3 contains 15 residues. Trimming stripped 5 bases from V and 2 bases from J, with 15 bases between. The germline gives CDR1 LNHNV, CDR2 YYDKDF (reference sequence). The CDR3 bases are TGTGCCACCAGCGACCTGAGCCGGAGTCAAGAGACCCAGTACTTC. Translated: CATSDLSRSQETQYF.

The chain has TRBV14 and TRBJ1-1; no reliable D call. Germline V gene data show CDR1 as SGHDN and CDR2 as FVKESK. This CDR3 comprises 15 residues. Between the trimmed V and J ends, which lost 4 bases and 1 base, there was a span of 13 bases. This CDR3 is CASSRVGTANTEAFF. CDR3 coding DNA: TGTGCCAGCAGCCGCGTGGGTACAGCGAACACTGAAGCTTTCTTT.

Only one count was recorded for this clonotype. The chain has TRBV28 and TRBJ2-7, with no clear D. The germline V gene has CDR1 MDHEN and CDR2 SYDVKM. This CDR3 spans 13 amino acids. The V gene lost 2 bases and the J gene lost 2 bases, with 7 bases spanning the gap. The CDR3 sequence is CASSLSRTYEQYF. CDR3 nucleotides: TGTGCCAGCAGTTTAAGCAGGACCTACGAGCAGTACTTC.

V gene TRBV19 combines with J gene TRBJ2-1; TRBD2 matches at 7 bases. The CDR3 consists of 16 residues. Germline V lookup: CDR1 LNHDA, CDR2 SQIVND (reference sequence). V lost 2 bases to trimming and J lost 9 bases; unmatched junction nucleotides: 13. CDR3 in amino acids: CASSISPAGWIPEQFF. The CDR3, as DNA: TGTGCCAGTAGTATATCTCCAGCGGGGTGGATCCCTGAGCAGTTCTTC.

The rearrangement links TRBV4-1 to TRBJ2-3, with a possible D match to TRBD1 (6 bases). The CDR3 covers 17 residues. Trimming left V 0 bases short and J 4 bases short, with 17 bases between. Per germline, CDR1 MGHRA and CDR2 YSYEKL. The chain's CDR3 is CASSQDPTGTGADTQYF. Here the CDR3 DNA reads TGCGCCAGCAGCCAAGACCCTACAGGGACCGGGGCAGATACGCAGTATTTT.

The chain couples TRBV20-1 to TRBJ1-1; D is unresolved. Germline loops: CDR1 DFQATT, CDR2 SNEGSKA (reference sequence). The CDR3 covers 13 residues. V was clipped by 2 bases and J by 4 bases, with 11 bases between them. CDR3 region: CSARSRRGTEAFF. The CDR3 DNA reads TGCAGTGCTAGATCCAGGAGAGGCACTGAAGCTTTCTTT.